Listed below are T cell receptor beta chains from one sample, sequenced in a study of T cells in Graves' hyperthyroidism and ophthalmopathy. TCRdb re-called the multiplex PCR reads with MiXCR, one entry per CDR3 protein. The sample carries 560,000 or so distinct CDR3 sequences, approximately 44% recorded once. Sequenced material: peripheral blood or thyroid tissue (not recorded which). The receptors were sampled from a woman aged 18-29 years with Graves' hyperthyroidism. The CDR3 runs from the conserved cysteine through the conserved F or W. A D gene is named only where the DNA matches it firmly. Only part of the rows carry a size: once, few, many, or a class if the clone is expanded.

abundance: few; j_gene: TRBJ2-2; d_gene: NA; v_gene: TRBV7-8; CDR3nt: TGTGCCAGCAGTCCCGAGGGCTTCAGGGGGGAGCTGTTTTTT; CDR3aa: CASSPEGFRGELFF
abundance: once; j_gene: TRBJ1-1; d_gene: NA; v_gene: TRBV9; CDR3nt: TGTGCCAGCAGCGTTGTTCCGGTTTCCATGAACACTGAAGCTTTCTTT; CDR3aa: CASSVVPVSMNTEAFF
abundance: many; j_gene: TRBJ2-6; d_gene: NA; v_gene: TRBV25-1; CDR3nt: TGTGCCAGCAGTCCTGATAGTTCTGGGGCCAACGTCCTGACTTTC; CDR3aa: CASSPDSSGANVLTF
abundance: NA; j_gene: TRBJ1-5; d_gene: NA; v_gene: TRBV7-2; CDR3nt: TGTGCCAGCAGCCCGCAGCACGGTAGCAATCAGCCCCAGCATTTT; CDR3aa: CASSPQHGSNQPQHF
abundance: many; j_gene: TRBJ2-5; d_gene: NA; v_gene: TRBV24-1; CDR3nt: TGTGCCACCAGTGATTTGCTATATTACGGGGAGACCCAGTACTTC; CDR3aa: CATSDLLYYGETQYF
abundance: few; j_gene: TRBJ1-1; d_gene: NA; v_gene: TRBV7-8; CDR3nt: TGTGCCAGCAGCGACCAAACTTGGGACGGTGAAGCTTTCTTT; CDR3aa: CASSDQTWDGEAFF
abundance: NA; j_gene: TRBJ2-2; d_gene: TRBD2; v_gene: TRBV7-8; CDR3nt: TGTGCCACCCTTACGGGCGGGGGGCTGTTTTTT; CDR3aa: CATLTGGGLFF
abundance: many; j_gene: TRBJ2-7; d_gene: TRBD2; v_gene: TRBV10-3; CDR3nt: TGTGCCATCAGTGAGTCGGCTAGCGGAGGTCTTGAGCAGTACTTC; CDR3aa: CAISESASGGLEQYF
abundance: NA; j_gene: TRBJ2-7; d_gene: NA; v_gene: TRBV7-2; CDR3nt: TGTGCCAGCAGCACCCAGCCCGAGGTGGGGGAGCAGTACTTC; CDR3aa: CASSTQPEVGEQYF
abundance: NA; j_gene: TRBJ1-4; d_gene: NA; v_gene: TRBV11-3; CDR3nt: TGTGCCAGCAGCTTGAGGGACCGAGGGAATGAAAAACTGTTTTTT; CDR3aa: CASSLRDRGNEKLFF
abundance: many; j_gene: TRBJ1-4; d_gene: NA; v_gene: TRBV24-1; CDR3nt: TGTGCCACCAGTGATGGACAAGGGCAAAATGAAAAACTGTTTTTT; CDR3aa: CATSDGQGQNEKLFF
abundance: NA; j_gene: TRBJ2-6; d_gene: TRBD1; v_gene: TRBV5-1; CDR3nt: TGTGCCAGCAGCATGGGACAGGGTTTCCCTGGGGCCAACGTCCTGACTTTC; CDR3aa: CASSMGQGFPGANVLTF
abundance: NA; j_gene: TRBJ1-2; d_gene: NA; v_gene: TRBV15; CDR3nt: TGTGCCAGCAGCCGGACCCCCCTCATCGGGGGCTACACCTTC; CDR3aa: CASSRTPLIGGYTF
abundance: NA; j_gene: TRBJ2-5; d_gene: TRBD1; v_gene: TRBV6-5; CDR3nt: TGTGCCAGCAGTTACTCGTTCGGGACAGGGTTCCCTCGGAGAGAGACCCAGTACTTC; CDR3aa: CASSYSFGTGFPRRETQYF
abundance: NA; j_gene: TRBJ2-7; d_gene: NA; v_gene: TRBV19; CDR3nt: TGTGCCAGTACCCTTGTACGGGAGAAGTACCACGAGCAGTACTTC; CDR3aa: CASTLVREKYHEQYF
abundance: once; j_gene: TRBJ1-2; d_gene: NA; v_gene: TRBV6-5; CDR3nt: TGTGCCAGCAGTTCCCATGCAGGCAACTATAGCTACACCTTC; CDR3aa: CASSSHAGNYSYTF
abundance: NA; j_gene: TRBJ2-7; d_gene: NA; v_gene: TRBV19; CDR3nt: TGTGCCAGTTCGTCCCGGCAGGGCTCCTACGAGCAGTACTTC; CDR3aa: CASSSRQGSYEQYF
abundance: few; j_gene: TRBJ2-5; d_gene: NA; v_gene: TRBV20-1; CDR3nt: TGCAGTGCTAACCTTAGAAGACAAGAGACCCAGTACTTC; CDR3aa: CSANLRRQETQYF
abundance: few; j_gene: TRBJ1-5; d_gene: NA; v_gene: TRBV10-3; CDR3nt: TGTGCCATCATGGCGTTAACGCATCAGCCCCAGCATTTT; CDR3aa: CAIMALTHQPQHF
abundance: few; j_gene: TRBJ2-5; d_gene: NA; v_gene: TRBV20-1; CDR3nt: TGCAGTGCTAGTACCCCCGGGACCCAGTACTTC; CDR3aa: CSASTPGTQYF
abundance: once; j_gene: TRBJ1-3; d_gene: NA; v_gene: TRBV19; CDR3nt: TGTGCCAATACCCAGGACAGCTCCGTCTCTGGAAACACCATATATTTT; CDR3aa: CANTQDSSVSGNTIYF
abundance: NA; j_gene: TRBJ1-3; d_gene: NA; v_gene: TRBV7-3; CDR3nt: TGCGCCAGCAGCCAGAGAAACACCATATATTTT; CDR3aa: CASSQRNTIYF
abundance: NA; j_gene: TRBJ2-5; d_gene: TRBD2; v_gene: TRBV7-3; CDR3nt: TGTGCCAGCAGCTCCCCGGGACTAAGGGAGACCCAGTACTTC; CDR3aa: CASSSPGLRETQYF
abundance: NA; j_gene: TRBJ1-2; d_gene: NA; v_gene: TRBV2; CDR3nt: TGTGCCAGCAGTTTCGAATCCATTAACTATGGCTACACCTTC; CDR3aa: CASSFESINYGYTF
abundance: many; j_gene: TRBJ2-7; d_gene: TRBD1; v_gene: TRBV19; CDR3nt: TGTGCCAGTAGTGCGGGACAGGTGGAGTACGAGCAGTACTTC; CDR3aa: CASSAGQVEYEQYF
abundance: few; j_gene: TRBJ1-2; d_gene: NA; v_gene: TRBV25-1; CDR3nt: TGTGCCAGCAGTCAGGACAGATCAGGAGGCTACACCTTC; CDR3aa: CASSQDRSGGYTF
abundance: NA; j_gene: TRBJ2-7; d_gene: NA; v_gene: TRBV6-1; CDR3nt: TGTGCCACCAGTGAAACCGGGACACACGAGCAGTACTTC; CDR3aa: CATSETGTHEQYF
abundance: NA; j_gene: TRBJ1-1; d_gene: NA; v_gene: TRBV29-1; CDR3nt: TGCAGCTTCACCGGGAGAGCGAACACTGAAGCTTTCTTT; CDR3aa: CSFTGRANTEAFF
abundance: many; j_gene: TRBJ1-1; d_gene: NA; v_gene: TRBV2; CDR3nt: TGTGCCAGCGCGAGGGGGGAGGGCACTGAAGCTTTCTTT; CDR3aa: CASARGEGTEAFF
abundance: NA; j_gene: TRBJ2-7; d_gene: TRBD2; v_gene: TRBV5-4; CDR3nt: TGTGCCAGCAGCTTAGGGGCTAGCGGAACCCTGGGCGAGCAGTACTTC; CDR3aa: CASSLGASGTLGEQYF
abundance: NA; j_gene: TRBJ2-2; d_gene: TRBD1; v_gene: TRBV15; CDR3nt: TGTGCCACCAGCAGAGATAGGGAGACAGGGTCCCGCGCCGGGGAGCTGTTTTTT; CDR3aa: CATSRDRETGSRAGELFF
abundance: few; j_gene: TRBJ1-5; d_gene: NA; v_gene: TRBV7-9; CDR3nt: TGTGCCAGCTCACCAGGGACGGCAGGCCAGCCCCAGCATTTT; CDR3aa: CASSPGTAGQPQHF
abundance: NA; j_gene: TRBJ2-7; d_gene: NA; v_gene: TRBV24-1; CDR3nt: TGTGCCACCAGTGATTCTTCAGGACCCTACGAGCAGTACTTC; CDR3aa: CATSDSSGPYEQYF
abundance: NA; j_gene: TRBJ1-2; d_gene: NA; v_gene: TRBV7-2; CDR3nt: TGTGCCAGCAGGAACCCTTTGGTCAGCTATGGCTACACCTTC; CDR3aa: CASRNPLVSYGYTF
abundance: few; j_gene: TRBJ2-7; d_gene: NA; v_gene: TRBV5-1; CDR3nt: TGCGCCAGCAGCTTGGCCCCAGGATCGGTGGGCGAGCAGTACTTC; CDR3aa: CASSLAPGSVGEQYF
abundance: NA; j_gene: TRBJ2-7; d_gene: NA; v_gene: TRBV7-9; CDR3nt: TGTGCCAGCAGCTCATTTCAGGGGCTGTTCTACGAGCAGTACTTC; CDR3aa: CASSSFQGLFYEQYF
abundance: few; j_gene: TRBJ2-2; d_gene: TRBD2; v_gene: TRBV29-1; CDR3nt: TGCAGCGTTGATGGGCTAGCGGGACCCGGGGAGCTGTTTTTT; CDR3aa: CSVDGLAGPGELFF
abundance: NA; j_gene: TRBJ1-2; d_gene: NA; v_gene: TRBV10-3; CDR3nt: TGCAGTGCTCAAGCCAGACGGATATATGGCTACACCTTC; CDR3aa: CSAQARRIYGYTF
abundance: NA; j_gene: TRBJ2-7; d_gene: NA; v_gene: TRBV15; CDR3nt: TGTGCCACCAGCAATCCGACCGGAGAGCAGTACTTC; CDR3aa: CATSNPTGEQYF
abundance: many; j_gene: TRBJ1-2; d_gene: NA; v_gene: TRBV24-1; CDR3nt: TGTGCCAAGCACAGGACCCCAGGAAACTATGGCTACACCTTC; CDR3aa: CAKHRTPGNYGYTF
abundance: NA; j_gene: TRBJ2-5; d_gene: NA; v_gene: TRBV7-8; CDR3nt: TGTGCCAGCAGCTTAAATACGGTTGGGGAGACCCAGTACTTC; CDR3aa: CASSLNTVGETQYF
abundance: few; j_gene: TRBJ2-7; d_gene: TRBD1; v_gene: TRBV9; CDR3nt: TGTGCCAGCAGCGTCCAGGACAGGGGGATGTACGAGCAGTACTTC; CDR3aa: CASSVQDRGMYEQYF
abundance: NA; j_gene: TRBJ1-5; d_gene: TRBD1; v_gene: TRBV6-1; CDR3nt: TGTGCCAGCAGCCGGGACAGGGGAGGGGATAGCAATCAGCCCCAGCATTTT; CDR3aa: CASSRDRGGDSNQPQHF
abundance: NA; j_gene: TRBJ1-5; d_gene: TRBD1; v_gene: TRBV24-1; CDR3nt: TGTGCCACCAGCACCGGGACAGGGAGTTTTCAGCCCCAGCATTTT; CDR3aa: CATSTGTGSFQPQHF
abundance: few; j_gene: TRBJ1-1; d_gene: NA; v_gene: TRBV20-1; CDR3nt: TGCAGTGCTAGAGCACCGGGAAAGGAAGCTTTCTTT; CDR3aa: CSARAPGKEAFF
abundance: NA; j_gene: TRBJ1-4; d_gene: NA; v_gene: TRBV7-6; CDR3nt: TGTGCCAGCAGCTTAGTCGGCGGAACGGGTCAAAAACTGTTTTTT; CDR3aa: CASSLVGGTGQKLFF
abundance: NA; j_gene: TRBJ2-7; d_gene: NA; v_gene: TRBV7-6; CDR3nt: TGTGCCAGCACCAATCTGGGAAACTCCTACGAGCAGTACTTC; CDR3aa: CASTNLGNSYEQYF
abundance: NA; j_gene: TRBJ2-2; d_gene: NA; v_gene: TRBV25-1; CDR3nt: TGTGCCAACCGAGACACCGGGGAGCTGTTTTTT; CDR3aa: CANRDTGELFF
abundance: many; j_gene: TRBJ2-5; d_gene: NA; v_gene: TRBV2; CDR3nt: TGTGCCAGCAGCTTGTCCTCGGAGACCCAGTACTTC; CDR3aa: CASSLSSETQYF
abundance: NA; j_gene: TRBJ2-3; d_gene: NA; v_gene: TRBV10-2; CDR3nt: TGCGCCAGCAGTGAGTCCGGGGGAGTTGAGACAGATACGCAGTATTTT; CDR3aa: CASSESGGVETDTQYF
abundance: NA; j_gene: TRBJ2-7; d_gene: NA; v_gene: TRBV2; CDR3nt: TGTGCCAGCAGTGTACAGGGCGGCTCCTACGAGCAGTACTTC; CDR3aa: CASSVQGGSYEQYF
abundance: NA; j_gene: TRBJ1-4; d_gene: NA; v_gene: TRBV10-3; CDR3nt: TGTGACCGAACAAAGGGGAGCTCAATTGAAAAACTGTTTTTT; CDR3aa: CDRTKGSSIEKLFF
abundance: NA; j_gene: TRBJ2-7; d_gene: TRBD1; v_gene: TRBV7-6; CDR3nt: TGCGCCAGCAGCACGACCCGGGACAGGGTCTACGAGCAGTACTTC; CDR3aa: CASSTTRDRVYEQYF